The 29 T cell receptor beta chains below were found in one sample sequenced in a study of blood T cells in healthy people across ages. Next came a second PCR, run for roughly 6 to 11 cycles, which used a sample-barcoded 5' primer along with a J-beta primer mix. Each CDR3 protein gets one entry after TCRdb re-called the 5' RACE reads with MiXCR. This table holds hundreds of thousands of distinct CDR3 sequences, roughly three fifths found once. The specimen was blood. The source is a man aged 35 to 55 in good health.

This chain joins TRBV7-2 and TRBJ2-1, with 11 positions matching TRBD1. From germline, CDR1 is SGHTA and CDR2 FQGNSA. The V gene end was trimmed by 6 bases and the J gene end by 9 bases; junction bases not matched to a gene: 10. CDR3 length equals 15 residues. The CDR3 DNA sequence: TGTGCCAGCAGACCGCCCGGGACAGGGGGTGCTGAGCAGTTCTTC. The encoded protein is CASRPPGTGGAEQFF.

The V gene is TRBV7-2, the J gene TRBJ2-5; 8 nucleotides line up with TRBD1. The J call may be incorrect, as the DNA end agrees better with TRBJ2-4. Germline V lookup: CDR1 SGHTA, CDR2 FQGNSA. The CDR3 is made up of 16 amino acids. DNA of the CDR3: TGTGCCAGCAGCCCCCGGACAGGGATGACCAAAAACATTCAGTACTTC. It codes for CASSPRTGMTKNIQYF.

This clonotype was counted between two and nine times. This CDR3 reads CASSLRTGGAVEQYF. CDR3 DNA: TGTGCCAGCAGTTTACGGACAGGGGGCGCGGTGGAGCAGTACTTC. The genes are TRBV12-3 or TRBV12-4 and TRBJ2-7, with TRBD1 matching over 11 bases. This CDR3 is built from 15 residues. The V gene end was trimmed by 2 bases and the J gene end by 7 bases; junction bases not matched to a gene: 7.

This clonotype was seen a few times. V is TRBV2 and J is TRBJ1-2, with a weak D call TRBD1 (5 bases). This CDR3 is 14 amino acids long. Germline loops: CDR1 SNHLY, CDR2 FYNNEI. The V end was cut by 11 bases, the J end by 6 bases, with 22 bases between. The DNA for the CDR3 is TGTGCCCTACTCAGCCCCGGGACGGAGGATGGCTACACCTTC. It encodes CALLSPGTEDGYTF.

In this sample, this clonotype turned up a few times. This chain uses TRBV20-1 with TRBJ2-5, with no clear D. V dropped 7 bases and J dropped 5 bases, with 11 bases sitting between them. Germline V lookup: CDR1 DFQATT, CDR2 SNEGSKA (reference sequence). This CDR3 has 11 residues. CDR3 amino acids: CSGVDKETQYF. The CDR3 DNA reads as TGCAGTGGGGTAGATAAGGAGACCCAGTACTTC.

The genes are TRBV6-2 or TRBV6-3 and TRBJ1-2; 8 positions match TRBD1. The germline V gene has CDR1 MNHEY and CDR2 SVGEGT. There are 17 residues in the CDR3. The trim removed 4 bases at V and 3 bases at J, leaving 13 bases unmatched. The DNA for the CDR3 is TGTGCCAGCAGTTTACTCGCCAGCAGGGGGCCGGACTATGGCTACACCTTC. It encodes CASSLLASRGPDYGYTF.

The chain links TRBV12-3 or TRBV12-4 to TRBJ2-7; 10 bases fit TRBD2. V gave up 6 bases and J gave up 4 bases; unmatched junction bases: 12. This CDR3 is 16 amino acids long. CDR3 DNA: TGTGCCAGCAGACCGACCGGGACTAGCGCTAAGTACGAGCAGTACTTC. Amino acids: CASRPTGTSAKYEQYF.

The chain links TRBV7-9 to TRBJ1-1; D gene unclear. Germline CDR1 and CDR2: SEHNR and FQNEAQ (reference sequence). V gave up 2 bases and J gave up 4 bases, with 11 bases separating them. The CDR3 contains 14 residues. This CDR3 is CASSLSGLGTEAFF. The CDR3 nucleotides are TGTGCCAGCAGCTTATCAGGACTTGGCACTGAAGCTTTCTTT.

CDR3 coding DNA: TGTGCCAGCAGTAGGTCCCGGGACGAGGCTTTCTTT. This codes for CASSRSRDEAFF. V and J are TRBV6-2 or TRBV6-3 and TRBJ1-1, with D tentatively TRBD1 (5 bases). Germline V CDR1 and CDR2: MNHEY, SVGEGT. The CDR3 extends over 12 amino acids. The V end lost 5 bases, the J end lost 11 bases, and 15 bases lay between the germline ends.

The chain couples TRBV11-2 to TRBJ2-1; perhaps TRBD2 as D (7 bases). V lost 3 bases to trimming and J lost 9 bases, with 15 bases between them. This CDR3 spans 14 amino acids. Germline CDR1 SGHAT, CDR2 FQNNGV. CDR3 residues: CASSLAGAPGEQFF. The CDR3 region has the DNA TGTGCCAGCAGCTTGGCGGGGGCGCCCGGTGAGCAGTTCTTC.

This chain joins TRBV20-1 and TRBJ2-5, with D maybe TRBD2 (5 bases). The CDR3 is 18 residues long. The germline gives CDR1 DFQATT, CDR2 SNEGSKA (reference sequence). V was shortened by 1 base and J by 5 bases, with 26 bases between the two germline ends. CDR3: CSARAFNPTNRRGETQYF. CDR3 nucleotide sequence: TGCAGTGCTAGAGCCTTTAACCCGACTAACCGCCGAGGGGAGACCCAGTACTTC.

This chain links TRBV7-2 with TRBJ2-1; 10 bases line up with TRBD1. Trimming at V came to 5 bases and at J to 6 bases, leaving 10 bases not matched to a gene. The CDR3 has 16 residues. Looked up from germline, CDR1 is SGHTA and CDR2 is FQGNSA. The CDR3: CASSRAGTGAVNEQFF. The CDR3 region has the DNA TGTGCCAGCAGCCGAGCTGGGACAGGGGCGGTCAATGAGCAGTTCTTC.

The CDR3 sequence is CASSLDKGHRADTQYF. Written as DNA, the CDR3 is TGTGCCAGCAGCTTGGATAAGGGGCACCGAGCAGATACGCAGTATTTT. The V and J genes are TRBV5-5 and TRBJ2-3, with TRBD1 as a possible D gene (5 bases). The CDR3 length is 16 residues. Trimming cost V 0 bases and J 4 bases, with 15 bases left between them. Germline V CDR1 and CDR2: SGHKS, YYEKEE (reference sequence).

The chain links TRBV14 to TRBJ2-1; D uncertain. The germline V gene encodes CDR1 SGHDN and CDR2 FVKESK. This CDR3 has 14 amino acids. The germline V and J ends were trimmed by 1 base and 6 bases, with 10 bases remaining between them. The chain's CDR3 is CASSQVRTANEQFF. The CDR3 DNA follows: TGTGCCAGCAGCCAAGTTCGCACTGCCAATGAGCAGTTCTTC.

Remarks on this clonotype: One junction end does not reproduce the germline sequence, and a read error may be involved. The genes are TRBV24-1 and TRBJ2-5, with 13 bases identical to TRBD2. The J call may be wrong; the DNA end is better matched by TRBJ2-7. CDR1 and CDR2 (germline): KGHDR, SFDVKD. The CDR3 has 15 amino acids. The chain's CDR3 is CAASHGTSGINEQYF. The DNA for the CDR3 is TGTGCCGCCAGTCACGGGACTAGCGGGATAAACGAGCAGTACTTC.

The V and J genes are TRBV29-1 and TRBJ1-1; D is ambiguous. V shed 7 bases and J shed 3 bases, with 18 bases lying between them. Germline assignment: CDR1 SQVTM and CDR2 ANQGSEA. The CDR3 has 14 amino acids. The CDR3 reads CSARPTIHDTEAFF. Here the CDR3 DNA reads TGCAGCGCCCGACCGACAATCCACGACACTGAAGCTTTCTTT.

A few counts support this clonotype. The chain links TRBV15 to TRBJ2-3, with 9 bases matching TRBD2. Trimming cost V 4 bases and J 1 base; bases outside gene matches: 6. CDR3 size: 16 residues. Per the germline V gene, CDR1 is LNHNV and CDR2 is YYDKDF (reference sequence). The CDR3 sequence: CATSKSSGMGTDTQYF. CDR3 coding DNA: TGTGCCACCAGCAAGTCTAGCGGGATGGGCACAGATACGCAGTATTTT. Complete variable domain (other parts from reference TRBV15 and TRBJ2-3): DAMVIQNPRYQVTQFGKPVTLSCSQTLNHNVMYWYQQKSSQAPKLLFHYYDKDFNNEADTPDNFQSRRPNTSFCFLDIRSPGLGDTAMYLCATSKSSGMGTDTQYFGPGTRLTVL.

Notes on this clonotype: Mismatch with germline at one junction end may stem from a read error. The chain employs TRBV29-1 and TRBJ2-4; 7 bases are shared with TRBD2. The end of the DNA is better explained by TRBJ2-7, so the J call may be wrong. The CDR3 is 12 residues long. Germline CDR1 SQVTM, CDR2 ANQGSEA. This CDR3 is CSIDGGSYEQYF. The CDR3 nucleotides are TGCAGCATTGACGGGGGGTCCTACGAGCAGTACTTC.

The chain links TRBV28 to TRBJ2-5; TRBD1 is a possible D gene (6 bases). V was cut by 5 bases and J by 0 bases, with 10 bases left in between. This CDR3 comprises 14 residues. Per germline, CDR1 MDHEN and CDR2 SYDVKM. The CDR3 region has the DNA TGTGCCAGCAGTACTACAGGGTACCAAGAGACCCAGTACTTC. Residues: CASSTTGYQETQYF.

J is TRBJ2-4 and V is TRBV12-3 or TRBV12-4, with 7 bases that match TRBD2. The closer fit of TRBJ2-7 to the DNA end suggests the J call may be wrong. The CDR3 loop spans 16 amino acids. The CDR3: CASSLVVGGSQYEQYF. DNA for the CDR3: TGTGCCAGCAGTTTAGTCGTTGGCGGGAGCCAATACGAGCAGTACTTC.

The J gene is TRBJ1-2, the V gene TRBV28, with D uncertain. V was cut by 6 bases and J by 4 bases, with 12 bases left in between. CDR1 is MDHEN and CDR2 is SYDVKM in the germline V gene. The CDR3 is made up of 13 amino acids. CDR3 residues: CASRYSQPYGYTF. Written as DNA, the CDR3 is TGTGCCAGCAGATACAGCCAACCCTATGGCTACACCTTC.

The J gene is TRBJ2-5, the V gene TRBV28; either TRBD1 or TRBD2 may supply D (7 bases each). The germline gives CDR1 MDHEN, CDR2 SYDVKM. The CDR3 extends over 15 amino acids. V lost 7 bases to trimming and J lost 1 base, with 16 bases between them. CDR3: CASTRGGGPQETQYF. The DNA of the CDR3 is TGTGCCAGCACCCGGGGAGGGGGCCCCCAAGAGACCCAGTACTTC.

This clonotype was recorded a few times. The chain employs TRBV20-1 and TRBJ2-5; maybe TRBD1 (5 bases). Trimming left V 4 bases short and J 7 bases short, with 22 bases between. The CDR3 consists of 15 residues. Germline CDR1 and CDR2: DFQATT and SNEGSKA (reference sequence). In nucleotides, the CDR3 is TGCAGTGCTACCCCGGTGAATTACGGCACAGGGACCCAGTACTTC. Translation gives CSATPVNYGTGTQYF.

This clonotype was observed a single time. This sequence joins TRBV7-3 and TRBJ2-1, with 8 bases fitting TRBD1. The CDR3 sequence is 17 residues long. With 5 bases clipped from V and 0 bases from J, the junction kept 9 bases outside the gene matches. CDR1 is SGHTA, CDR2 FQGTGA, per germline. The CDR3: CASSRPGTGSSYNEQFF. As DNA, the CDR3 is TGTGCCAGCAGCCGTCCCGGGACAGGCAGCTCCTACAATGAGCAGTTCTTC.

This clonotype appeared many times. The rearrangement uses TRBV24-1 and TRBJ2-3; TRBD1 aligns across 8 bases. CDR1 is KGHDR and CDR2 is SFDVKD in the germline V gene. CDR3 length equals 17 residues. Germline trimming cut 5 bases from V and 2 bases from J; bases unmatched to any gene: 11. This CDR3 reads CATSGPKQGEYTDTQYF. As DNA, the CDR3 is TGTGCCACCAGTGGCCCAAAACAGGGGGAGTACACAGATACGCAGTATTTT.

The CDR3 bases are TGCGCCAGCAGCTTGGAGTCGCGGGGGGGCACAGATACGCAGTATTTT. Its translation is CASSLESRGGTDTQYF. V and J are TRBV5-1 and TRBJ2-3; 8 bases match TRBD2. The CDR3 spans 16 residues. In germline, CDR1 is SGHRS, CDR2 YFSETQ. V dropped 0 bases and J dropped 1; count of bases not matched to a gene: 4.

This clonotype appeared a single time. The rearrangement uses TRBV5-1 and TRBJ1-4; TRBD1 is a possible D gene (5 bases). The CDR3 length is 16 residues. V lost 4 bases, J lost 7 bases, and 20 bases lay in between. Germline V gene data show CDR1 as SGHRS and CDR2 as YFSETQ. The CDR3 DNA reads TGCGCCAGCAGCCCAACGGGACGGACAACGGGTGAAAAACTGTTTTTT. This translates into CASSPTGRTTGEKLFF.

The gene calls are TRBV20-1 and TRBJ1-6; possible D gene TRBD1, 6 bases. CDR3 length: 15 residues. CDR1 and CDR2 (germline): DFQATT, SNEGSKA (reference sequence). V was pared by 3 bases and J by 4 bases, with 13 bases between. Written as DNA, the CDR3 is TGCAGTGCTAGGGCAGGGACATATTATAATTCACCCCTCCACTTT. This gives the protein CSARAGTYYNSPLHF.

The rearrangement uses TRBV21-1 and TRBJ2-5; the table's D gene call, TRBD1, was not cross checked with the DNA. TRBV21-1 constitutes a pseudogene. This CDR3 contains 16 residues. CDR3 sequence: CASSKPGTPRRETQYF. The CDR3 DNA reads TGTGCCAGCAGCAAACCCGGGACCCCGAGGCGGGAGACCCAGTACTTC.